Sequencing of this T cell receptor beta chain was carried out in a study of blood T cells in healthy people across ages. Whole-study context: About one barcoded beta molecule per two T cells came from capture by template switching.

Sample-barcoded 5' priming and a J-beta primer mix drove a second PCR of 7 to 11 cycles. A single record per CDR3 protein comes from TCRdb applying MiXCR to the 5' RACE reads. The sample lists 720,000 or so distinct CDR3 sequences, around 38% occurring once. The CDR3 extends over 15 amino acids. The germline gives CDR1 SGHRS, CDR2 YFSETQ. This rearrangement joins TRBV5-1 to TRBJ2-5, with 12 bases aligning to TRBD2. The end of the DNA is better explained by TRBJ2-7, so the J call may be wrong. Sequenced: blood. The receptor was derived from a man of 80 years or more in good health. CDR3 in DNA: TGCGCCAGCAGCCGCACACTAGCGGGAGGCTCCGAGCAGTACTTC. Translated, it gives CASSRTLAGGSEQYF.